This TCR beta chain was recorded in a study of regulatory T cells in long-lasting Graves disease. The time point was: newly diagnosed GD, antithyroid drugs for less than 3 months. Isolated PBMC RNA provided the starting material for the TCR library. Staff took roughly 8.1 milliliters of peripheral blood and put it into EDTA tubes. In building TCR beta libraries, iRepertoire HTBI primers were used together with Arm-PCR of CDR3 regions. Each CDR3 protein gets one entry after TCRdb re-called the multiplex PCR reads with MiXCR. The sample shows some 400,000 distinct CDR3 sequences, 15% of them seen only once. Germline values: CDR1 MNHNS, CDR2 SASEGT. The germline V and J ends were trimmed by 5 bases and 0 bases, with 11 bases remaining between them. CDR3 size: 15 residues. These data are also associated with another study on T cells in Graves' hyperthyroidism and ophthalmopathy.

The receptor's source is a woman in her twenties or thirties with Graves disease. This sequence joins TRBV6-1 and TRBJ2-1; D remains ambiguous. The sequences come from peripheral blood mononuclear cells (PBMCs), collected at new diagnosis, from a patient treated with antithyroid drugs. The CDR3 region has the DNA TGTGCCAGCAGTCATGCCGAAAACTCCTACAATGAGCAGTTCTTC. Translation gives CASSHAENSYNEQFF.